These 19 T cell receptor beta chains were sequenced from one sample in a study of regulatory T cells. General study findings and limits: In CD3G-deficient patients, conventional CD4+ T cells were enriched for hydrophobic CDR3 residues at positions 6 and 7.

Amplification used 52 TRBV primers and 13 TRBJ primers. Repertoires were generated with immunoSEQ multiplex PCR, while TCRdb's copy carries only in-frame clones and drops some. The sample shows 20,000 to 25,000 clones, 70% to 90% of them seen only once. These receptors have no identified antigens. The material sequenced was conventional CD4+ T cells sorted from blood. These receptors were obtained from a child aged 10-17 years with CD3G deficiency.

A few counts support this clone. The V and J genes are TRBV28 and TRBJ2-7; the D gene could be TRBD1 or TRBD2 (5 bases each). Germline V gene lookup returns CDR1 MDHEN and CDR2 SYDVKM. Trimming left V 6 bases short and J 5 bases short, with 14 bases between. CDR3 size: 13 residues. CDR3 amino acids: CASSRGRDHEQYF. CDR3 bases: TGTGCCAGCAGCCGCGGCAGGGACCACGAGCAGTACTTC.

This clone was counted between two and nine times. This chain joins TRBV28 and TRBJ1-2, with D unclear. The germline CDR1 and CDR2 sequences are MDHEN and SYDVKM. The CDR3 is 12 residues long. Trimming shortened V by 6 bases and J by 1 base, and 6 bases separated the two germline ends. This chain's CDR3 is CASSRNNYGYTF. The CDR3 nucleotides are TGTGCCAGCAGCCGGAATAACTATGGCTACACCTTC.

The CDR3 region is CASSSSGSGTDTQYF. The CDR3, as DNA: TGTGCCAGTAGTAGTAGCGGGAGCGGCACAGATACGCAGTATTTT. The chain uses TRBV19 and TRBJ2-3; 9 bases are a match to TRBD2. With 4 bases clipped from V and 1 base from J, the junction kept 3 bases outside the gene matches. The CDR3 sequence is 15 residues long. Germline CDR1 and CDR2: LNHDA and SQIVND (reference sequence). The full variable domain, rest sourced from reference TRBV19 and TRBJ2-3, is DGGITQSPKYLFRKEGQNVTLSCEQNLNHDAMYWYRQDPGQGLRLIYYSQIVNDFQKGDIAEGYSVSREKKESFPLTVTSAQKNPTAFYLCASSSSGSGTDTQYFGPGTRLTVL.

This clone was observed a single time. The chain is built from TRBV6-1 and TRBJ2-7, with a possible D match to TRBD1 (7 bases). CDR3 size: 14 residues. Germline V gives CDR1 MNHNS, CDR2 SASEGT. This CDR3 reads CGSGPYRGGYEQYF. CDR3 in DNA: TGTGGCTCGGGCCCGTACAGGGGAGGATACGAGCAGTACTTC.

The rearrangement joins TRBV7-8 to TRBJ2-7; the D gene could be TRBD1 or TRBD2 (5 bases each). Germline V lookup: CDR1 SGHVS, CDR2 FQNEAQ. V lost 3 bases and J 5 bases, leaving 11 bases between the germline ends. CDR3 size: 13 residues. CDR3 region: CASSFAGSNEQYF. The CDR3 nucleotides read TGTGCCAGCAGCTTTGCAGGGAGCAACGAGCAGTACTTC.

The chain links TRBV5-1 to TRBJ2-7; maybe TRBD1 (5 bases). CDR1 is SGHRS, CDR2 YFSETQ, per germline. The CDR3 totals 14 residues. Trimming left V 0 bases short and J 2 bases short, with 9 bases between. DNA of the CDR3: TGCGCCAGCAGCTTGGAAACAGGCGCCTACGAGCAGTACTTC. Translating it yields CASSLETGAYEQYF.

This clone was detected only once. The chain joins TRBV19 to TRBJ2-3; 7 bases are shared with TRBD2. V trimming: 4 bases; J trimming: 5 bases; junction bases outside the gene matches: 9. CDR1 is LNHDA and CDR2 is SQIVND in the germline V gene (reference sequence). This CDR3 region has 15 residues. CDR3 sequence (DNA): TGTGCCAGTAGTACTGCGGGAGCGAAGGGAGATACGCAGTATTTT. Its translation: CASSTAGAKGDTQYF.

J is TRBJ2-5 and V is TRBV28; TRBD1 matches 8 bases. The junction had 18 bases not matched to a gene; V was cut back by 4 bases and J by 11 bases. Germline V lookup: CDR1 MDHEN, CDR2 SYDVKM. The CDR3 spans 16 residues. The CDR3: CASSSLWTGPRWEQYF. The CDR3 bases are TGTGCCAGCAGTTCTCTCTGGACAGGGCCCCGGTGGGAGCAGTACTTC.

This clone was recorded once. The rearrangement uses TRBV7-3 and TRBJ2-7; 9 bases fit TRBD1. V lost 5 bases, J lost 7 bases, and 6 bases stayed unmatched. This CDR3 is built from 13 residues. The germline V gene has CDR1 SGHTA and CDR2 FQGTGA. DNA of the CDR3: TGTGCCAGCAGCACGGACAGGGGCGGGGAGCAGTACTTC. Translated, it gives CASSTDRGGEQYF.

This sequence joins TRBV28 and TRBJ2-7; 12 nucleotides agree with TRBD1. Germline V CDR1 and CDR2: MDHEN, SYDVKM. V trimming: 6 bases; J trimming: 6 bases; junction bases outside the gene matches: 3. The CDR3 length is 13 residues. This chain's CDR3 is CASSRDRGLEQYF. The CDR3 DNA reads TGTGCCAGCAGCAGGGACAGGGGGCTCGAGCAGTACTTC.

CDR3 protein: CASSEYLTGPRSYEQYF. The CDR3, as DNA: TGTGCCAGCAGTGAATACTTAACGGGGCCTCGTTCCTACGAGCAGTACTTC. This rearrangement joins TRBV6-1 to TRBJ2-7; D tentatively reads TRBD1 or TRBD2 (5 bases each). The V and J ends lost 2 bases and 1 base respectively, with 18 bases between them. The CDR3 has 17 amino acids. The germline CDR1 and CDR2 sequences are MNHNS and SASEGT.

This sequence joins TRBV15 and TRBJ1-1; D unresolved. CDR1 is LNHNV and CDR2 is YYDKDF in the germline V gene (reference sequence). Trimming removed 1 base from V and 10 bases from J, with 4 bases in between. The length of the CDR3 is 10 residues. CDR3 in amino acids: CATSRAPAFF. CDR3 sequence (DNA): TGTGCCACCAGCAGAGCCCCAGCTTTCTTT.

The J gene is TRBJ2-3, the V gene TRBV6-6; D is possibly TRBD1 (6 bases). This CDR3 contains 12 residues. Trimming left V 0 bases short and J 8 bases short, with 6 bases between. Germline V lookup: CDR1 MNHNY, CDR2 SVGAGI (reference sequence). The CDR3 loop is CASSYSGGTQYF. The CDR3 DNA is TGTGCCAGCAGTTACTCAGGGGGTACGCAGTATTTT.

V usage is TRBV11-2 and J usage is TRBJ2-1; 9 positions match TRBD2. CDR1 is SGHAT, CDR2 FQNNGV, per germline. This CDR3 has 15 amino acids. The V gene end was trimmed by 1 base and the J gene end by 4 bases; junction bases not matched to a gene: 2. The DNA of the CDR3 is TGTGCCAGCAGCTTAGCTAGCGGGAAATACAATGAGCAGTTCTTC. Translation gives CASSLASGKYNEQFF.

In DNA, the CDR3 is TGTGCCAGCAGTTTAGGACAGGGGGCGTACGAGCAGTACTTC. It is translated as CASSLGQGAYEQYF. The chain employs TRBV28 and TRBJ2-7, with 11 bases that match TRBD1. V trimming: 2 bases; J trimming: 4 bases; junction bases outside the gene matches: 1. Looked up from germline, CDR1 is MDHEN and CDR2 is SYDVKM. The CDR3 has 14 residues.

The CDR3 sequence is CASRRGGQDTQYF. CDR3 DNA sequence: TGCGCCAGCAGACGGGGGGGCCAAGATACGCAGTATTTT. This chain links TRBV10-2 with TRBJ2-3; 8 bases align to TRBD2. J gave up 5 bases and V 6 bases, and 4 bases lay outside the gene matches. The CDR3 is made up of 13 amino acids. Germline CDR1 and CDR2: WSHSY and SAAADI.

This clone was seen only a few times. The chain carries TRBV6-6 and TRBJ1-1; D not certain. Germline-derived CDR1 and CDR2 are MNHNY and SVGAGI (reference sequence). Trimming stripped 6 bases from V and 2 bases from J, with 10 bases between. The CDR3 extends over 13 amino acids. This CDR3 reads CASRARVNTEAFF. CDR3 DNA sequence: TGTGCCAGCAGGGCGAGGGTTAACACTGAAGCTTTCTTT.

The rearrangement links TRBV7-9 to TRBJ2-1; D is possibly TRBD2 (5 bases). This CDR3 has 14 amino acids. CDR1 is SEHNR and CDR2 is FQNEAQ in the germline V gene (reference sequence). V gave up 5 bases and J gave up 4 bases, with 12 bases separating them. The CDR3 DNA sequence: TGTGCCAGCAGCCCCCAGCGGAATTACAATGAGCAGTTCTTC. Amino acid sequence: CASSPQRNYNEQFF.

This sequence joins TRBV19 and TRBJ2-7; 9 nucleotides match TRBD1. The CDR3 covers 15 residues. Germline V gene data show CDR1 as LNHDA and CDR2 as SQIVND (reference sequence). Trimming removed 6 bases from V and 2 bases from J; junction bases left unmatched: 8. CDR3 DNA: TGTGCCAGTAGCACCAAGACAGGGGGGACCTACGAGCAGTACTTC. This sequence encodes CASSTKTGGTYEQYF.